This T cell receptor beta chain was sequenced for a study of shared clonotypes between healthy human individuals. CD45RO negativity and positive selection for CCR7 defined naive CD8 cells, a population that excluded terminally differentiated effector memory CD45RA+ cells. Trimming took 1 base from V and 9 from J, leaving 16 bases between them. This CDR3 has 15 amino acids. Germline CDR1 SEHNR, CDR2 FQNEAQ (reference sequence). The table came from immunoSEQ multiplex PCR; TCRdb's copy has only in-frame clones and leaves some out. The sample has about 650,000 clones; roughly 95% are singletons. This receptor was obtained from a woman aged 25 to 39 in good health. Sequencing was performed on naive CD8+ T cells sorted from blood. The chain uses TRBV7-9 and TRBJ2-1, with D tentatively TRBD1 (5 bases). The CDR3 region is CASSLGQGLAVEQFF. The CDR3 region has the DNA TGTGCCAGCAGCTTAGGCCAGGGCCTCGCTGTTGAGCAGTTCTTC.